This passage covers 30 T cell receptor beta chains from one sample sequenced in a study of T-cell reconstitution after alpha-beta-depleted transplantation in children (dated by TCRdb to about 2016). The library was produced with PCR. TCRdb lists the instrument as Illumina HiSeq 2500. To normalize quantification of the TCRbeta repertoire, the TCR libraries were built with molecular barcoding that relied on unique molecular identifiers. Using fastp trimming at Q25 and MiXCR clonotype assembly, TCRdb reanalyzed the public sequencing data and kept in-frame beta chains. All rows with the same CDR3 protein become a single entry with the most common DNA and genes. This sample lists 670,000 or so distinct CDR3 sequences; under 15% were detected once. Clones ranked in the top ten supply roughly 0.77% of the sample. This specimen's treatment or condition label, per the study, means: allogeneic hematopoietic cell transplantation with graft depleted of TCRalphabeta T cells and CD19 B cells.

The sequenced sample was PBMCs, obtained before TCRalphabeta/CD19-depleted stem cell transplant. Receptor source: a girl aged 2-15 years with congenital amegakaryocytic thrombocytopenia, due to receive a stem cell transplant.

Points on this clonotype: One end of the junction is discordant with germline, which a read error may explain. This sequence joins TRBV5-1 and TRBJ2-1, with TRBD2 matching 8 bases. Per the germline V gene, CDR1 is SGHRS and CDR2 is YFSETQ. CDR3 length equals 16 residues. The CDR3 DNA reads TGCGCCAGCAGCGACGGACTAGCCATCTCCTACGATGAGCAGTTCTTC. It codes for CASSDGLAISYDEQFF.

The V and J genes are TRBV12-3 or TRBV12-4 and TRBJ2-7; perhaps TRBD1 as D (5 bases). Trimming cost V 8 bases and J 2 bases, with 10 bases left between them. The CDR3 is made up of 12 amino acids. CDR3 protein: CASGVGPYEQYF. CDR3 coding DNA: TGTGCCAGCGGGGTGGGGCCCTACGAGCAGTACTTC.

In this sample, this clonotype turned up a few times. This chain joins TRBV5-1 and TRBJ2-3; the D is unclear. Trimming shortened V by 1 base and J by 0 bases, and 15 bases separated the two germline ends. Per germline, CDR1 SGHRS and CDR2 YFSETQ. The length of the CDR3 is 17 residues. The CDR3 here is CASSLRVLEASTDTQYF. For the CDR3, the DNA is TGCGCCAGCAGCTTGAGGGTGCTCGAAGCTAGCACAGATACGCAGTATTTT.

This clonotype was picked up a small number of times. The chain has TRBV27 and TRBJ2-4; D unclear. CDR1 MNHEY and CDR2 SMNVEV come from the germline V gene (reference sequence). V gave up 2 bases and J gave up 3 bases, with 8 bases separating them. CDR3 size: 14 residues. This chain's CDR3 is CASSLQDGKNIQYF. The CDR3 DNA reads TGTGCCAGCAGTTTACAGGACGGCAAAAACATTCAGTACTTC.

The chain employs TRBV12-3 or TRBV12-4 and TRBJ2-5; unclear D gene. Trimming removed 0 bases at V and 2 bases at J, with 10 bases between. This CDR3 comprises 15 residues. In DNA, the CDR3 is TGTGCCAGCAGTTTAGCGTCACGCCTACAAGAGACCCAGTACTTC. It is translated as CASSLASRLQETQYF.

The sample holds many counts of this clonotype. The chain uses TRBV11-2 and TRBJ2-1, with 11 nucleotides matching TRBD2. The V and J ends lost 2 bases and 6 bases, in that order; junction bases with no gene match: 6. Germline CDR1 is SGHAT and CDR2 is FQNNGV. CDR3 length: 16 amino acids. CDR3 bases: TGTGCCAGCAGCTTAATCACTAGCGGGAGATCCAATGAGCAGTTCTTC. Its protein product is CASSLITSGRSNEQFF.

This clonotype was seen at least ten times. CDR3 protein: CASSVTSSDEQFF. As DNA, the CDR3 is TGTGCCAGCAGCGTGACTAGTTCGGATGAGCAGTTCTTC. The chain combines TRBV9 with TRBJ2-1; D might be TRBD2 (6 bases). This CDR3 region has 13 residues. CDR1 and CDR2 (germline): SGDLS, YYNGEE. Trimming took 2 bases from V and 8 from J, leaving 11 bases between them.

This clonotype was observed a few times. The rearrangement joins TRBV20-1 to TRBJ2-3; D is unclear. Germline loops: CDR1 DFQATT, CDR2 SNEGSKA (reference sequence). V was trimmed by 6 bases and J by 3 bases, leaving 16 bases between them. The CDR3 runs 14 residues. CDR3 DNA: TGCAGTGCACACACCCCCGGTCGGACAGATACGCAGTATTTT. It is translated as CSAHTPGRTDTQYF.

In its sample, this clonotype was seen many times. The CDR3 coding sequence is TGCAGTGCGAGGACGGGTTACCCCTACGAGCAGTACTTC. Translation: CSARTGYPYEQYF. This sequence joins TRBV20-1 and TRBJ2-7, with D unclear. The CDR3 has 13 residues. CDR1 DFQATT and CDR2 SNEGSKA come from the germline V gene (reference sequence). Trimming removed 6 bases from V and 2 bases from J, with 14 bases in between.

The gene calls are TRBV10-1 and TRBJ2-4; unclear D gene. The CDR3 has 15 residues. The germline gives CDR1 WNHNN, CDR2 SYGVQD (reference sequence). The V gene lost 2 bases and the J gene lost 5 bases, with 13 bases spanning the gap. CDR3 bases: TGCGCCAGCAGTGAGGGTCCGGGTCCAGAAAACATTCAGTACTTC. Translating it yields CASSEGPGPENIQYF.

This clonotype appeared a few times. The chain uses TRBV29-1 and TRBJ1-5; 8 bases align to TRBD1. The CDR3 sequence is 15 residues long. Germline assignment: CDR1 SQVTM and CDR2 ANQGSEA. The V and J ends lost 4 bases and 2 bases, in that order; junction bases with no gene match: 7. The CDR3 loop is CSVAGQGDGNQPQHF. The CDR3 region has the DNA TGCAGCGTTGCCGGACAGGGTGACGGCAATCAGCCCCAGCATTTT.

Many counts were recorded for this clonotype. The CDR3 spells CASSPLVWVPTDTQYF. CDR3 sequence (DNA): TGTGCCAGCAGCCCCCTGGTATGGGTACCAACAGATACGCAGTATTTT. This rearrangement joins TRBV12-3 or TRBV12-4 to TRBJ2-3, with D unclear. V was pared by 6 bases and J by 3 bases, with 19 bases between. This CDR3 is built from 16 residues.

In this sample, this clonotype turned up many times. This chain uses TRBV28 with TRBJ2-4; TRBD1 might be the D (6 bases). V was trimmed by 5 bases and J by 6 bases, leaving 11 bases between them. Germline V gene sequence: CDR1 MDHEN, CDR2 SYDVKM. CDR3 length equals 13 residues. CDR3 region: CASSLQGRNIQYF. DNA of the CDR3: TGTGCCAGCAGTCTACAGGGTAGAAACATTCAGTACTTC.

This clonotype was seen a few times. The DNA for the CDR3 is TGTGCCAGCAGCCCTAGCGGGGTCACCGATACGCAGTATTTT. Residues: CASSPSGVTDTQYF. This chain joins TRBV6-4 and TRBJ2-3; 9 bases map to TRBD2. Losses at the gene ends were 6 bases for V and 6 bases for J; bases not matched to a gene: 7. CDR3 size: 14 residues. CDR1 is MRHNA and CDR2 is SNTAGT in the germline V gene.

This clonotype was found many times. J is TRBJ2-1 and V is TRBV5-1, with a weak D call TRBD1 (5 bases). CDR1 is SGHRS, CDR2 YFSETQ, per germline. The V gene lost 4 bases and the J gene lost 4 bases, with 9 bases spanning the gap. This CDR3 has 13 residues. DNA of the CDR3: TGCGCCAGCAGCGTGGACACATACAATGAGCAGTTCTTC. Protein product: CASSVDTYNEQFF.

In its sample, this clonotype was seen a few times. The chain recombines TRBV7-6 with TRBJ2-5, with 11 bases matching TRBD2. Germline values: CDR1 SGHVS, CDR2 FNYEAQ. The V segment lost 4 bases and the J segment 3 bases; nucleotides outside the gene matches: 7. This CDR3 comprises 16 residues. The CDR3 loop is CASSSLIAGGEETQYF. Written as DNA, the CDR3 is TGTGCCAGCAGCTCCTTAATAGCGGGAGGGGAAGAGACCCAGTACTTC. Combining the CDR3 with reference TRBV7-6 and TRBJ2-5 gives the whole variable domain GAGVSQSPRYKVTKRGQDVALRCDPISGHVSLYWYRQALGQGPEFLTYFNYEAQQDKSGLPNDRFSAERPEGSISTLTIQRTEQRDSAMYRCASSSLIAGGEETQYFGPGTRLLVL.

The V and J genes are TRBV20-1 and TRBJ2-3, with 11 bases matching TRBD2. CDR3 length equals 16 residues. V shed 2 bases, J shed 6 bases, and the junction held 10 bases outside the gene matches. Germline CDR1 DFQATT, CDR2 SNEGSKA (reference sequence). CDR3 residues: CSARSPLSGRADTQYF. CDR3 nucleotide sequence: TGCAGTGCTAGATCGCCACTTAGCGGGAGGGCCGATACGCAGTATTTT.

The table lists this clonotype with many counts. CDR3 residues: CASSRVWADEQFF. As DNA, the CDR3 is TGTGCCAGCAGCCGGGTGTGGGCGGATGAGCAGTTCTTC. The V and J genes are TRBV3-1 and TRBJ2-1; no clear D. Per the germline V gene, CDR1 is LGHDT and CDR2 is YNNKEL (reference sequence). V was clipped by 4 bases and J by 8 bases, with 12 bases between them. The CDR3 spans 13 residues.

This clonotype has a count of ten or more. V gene TRBV20-1 combines with J gene TRBJ2-7; 10 bases are a match to TRBD1. The CDR3 is 16 amino acids. CDR1 and CDR2 from the germline V gene are DFQATT and SNEGSKA (reference sequence). Trimming took 3 bases from V and 2 from J; bases not matched to a gene: 10. CDR3 sequence reads: CSARTRDRGKPYEQYF. CDR3 DNA sequence: TGCAGTGCTAGGACACGGGACAGGGGTAAACCCTACGAGCAGTACTTC.

This clonotype was detected many times. The chain couples TRBV4-1 to TRBJ2-1; D unclear. Trimming took off 5 bases at V and 8 bases at J, with 10 bases between the two ends. The germline gives CDR1 MGHRA, CDR2 YSYEKL. The CDR3 sequence is 12 residues long. CDR3 DNA: TGCGCCAGCAGCTGGTTGGCCGATGAGCAGTTCTTC. Residues: CASSWLADEQFF.

This clonotype was seen at least ten times. The chain couples TRBV12-3 or TRBV12-4 to TRBJ2-2; D possibly matches TRBD1 or TRBD2 (5 bases each). The germline V and J ends were trimmed by 2 bases and 6 bases, with 7 bases remaining between them. CDR3 length equals 13 residues. CDR3 DNA: TGTGCCAGCAGTTTACGGGACGCCGGGGAGCTGTTTTTT. Amino acid sequence: CASSLRDAGELFF.

The V gene is TRBV15, the J gene TRBJ2-7; the D is unclear. V lost 2 bases and J 6 bases, leaving 14 bases between the germline ends. The CDR3 has 14 amino acids. Germline assignment: CDR1 LNHNV and CDR2 YYDKDF (reference sequence). CDR3: CATSRPDGWGEQYF. The CDR3 DNA sequence: TGTGCCACCAGCAGACCAGACGGGTGGGGCGAGCAGTACTTC.

This clonotype has a count of ten or more. V usage is TRBV10-3 and J usage is TRBJ2-7; D unresolved. This CDR3 is 13 amino acids long. CDR1 is ENHRY and CDR2 is SYGVKD in the germline V gene. Trimming removed 4 bases at V and 2 bases at J, with 9 bases between. CDR3 sequence (DNA): TGTGCCATCAGTGGCTGGAAAGCCTACGAGCAGTACTTC. Translating gives CAISGWKAYEQYF.

The chain has TRBV20-1 and TRBJ2-3, with a weak D call TRBD2 (6 bases). Trimming removed 7 bases at V and 5 bases at J, with 16 bases between. CDR1 DFQATT and CDR2 SNEGSKA come from the germline V gene (reference sequence). The CDR3 totals 13 residues. CDR3 amino acids: CSVGLARGDTQYF. As DNA, the CDR3 is TGCAGTGTGGGCCTAGCGCGTGGAGATACGCAGTATTTT.

The chain couples TRBV29-1 to TRBJ2-7; TRBD1 matches at 8 bases. The CDR3 has 14 residues. Per germline, CDR1 SQVTM and CDR2 ANQGSEA. V lost 5 bases, J lost 2 bases, and 8 bases stayed unmatched. CDR3 residues: CSVKIQGAPYEQYF. The DNA for the CDR3 is TGCAGCGTTAAAATCCAGGGGGCCCCCTACGAGCAGTACTTC.

The chain has TRBV14 and TRBJ2-7; D is uncertain. This CDR3 has 17 amino acids. Trimming removed 0 bases from V and 2 bases from J, with 17 bases in between. CDR1 and CDR2 from the germline V gene are SGHDN and FVKESK. The CDR3 nucleotides are TGTGCCAGCAGCCAAGAGAGGAACGGAACCTTTCCCTACGAGCAGTACTTC. This translates into CASSQERNGTFPYEQYF.

The J gene is TRBJ2-3, the V gene TRBV29-1; D gene unclear. Between the trimmed V and J ends, which lost 5 bases and 5 bases, there was a span of 8 bases. This CDR3 comprises 11 residues. Per germline, CDR1 SQVTM and CDR2 ANQGSEA. The CDR3 nucleotides are TGCAGCGTTTATGAAGGAGATACGCAGTATTTT. It translates to CSVYEGDTQYF.

This clonotype was observed a few times. The chain employs TRBV29-1 and TRBJ2-1; a possible D gene is TRBD2 (5 bases). Germline V gene lookup returns CDR1 SQVTM and CDR2 ANQGSEA. The CDR3 consists of 13 residues. Trimming took off 7 bases at V and 2 bases at J, with 12 bases between the two ends. CDR3 loop: CSALSGPYNEQFF. The CDR3 DNA reads TGCAGCGCCCTAAGCGGCCCCTACAATGAGCAGTTCTTC.

On this clonotype itself: Mismatch with germline at one junction end may stem from a read error. The chain is built from TRBV12-3 or TRBV12-4 and TRBJ2-2, with TRBD2 identical over 15 bases. The length of the CDR3 is 20 residues. Here the CDR3 DNA reads TGTGCCAGCAGGAGATACCCGGGACTAGCGGGAGGAGGTATCACCGGGGAGCTGCTTTTT. Amino acids: CASRRYPGLAGGGITGELLF.

At least ten counts were recorded for this clonotype. V is TRBV6-1 and J is TRBJ2-6, with no clear D. V shed 2 bases and J shed 0 bases, with 17 bases lying between them. Germline CDR1 reads MNHNS; CDR2 reads SASEGT. The CDR3 runs to 19 residues. CDR3 sequence (DNA): TGTGCCAGCAGTGAACCTGGTTTCGTCCTCCCCTCTGGGGCCAACGTCCTGACTTTC. This gives the protein CASSEPGFVLPSGANVLTF.